The 24 T cell receptor beta chains presented below share a single source sample, sequenced in a study of T cells in placental villitis. The libraries were made with immunoSEQ v4. Profiling relied on immunoSEQ multiplex PCR, and the TCRdb table lists in-frame clones only, not all of them. The sample lists under 4,000 clones, around 79% seen once, with about 20% in the top ten. Sequencing used placental tissue containing maternal and fetal cells. The receptors stem from a human patient with infectious villitis; the placental T cells may come from both mother and fetus.

The chain has TRBV2 and TRBJ1-2; 8 nucleotides match TRBD1. The V gene's germline CDR1 is SNHLY and CDR2 FYNNEI. This CDR3 has 13 amino acids. V lost 6 bases and J lost 5; bases outside the gene matches: 5. CDR3 DNA: TGTGCCAGCAGCGAGGACAGGGATTATGGCTACACCTTC. This encodes CASSEDRDYGYTF.

In nucleotides, the CDR3 is TGTGCCAGCAGCTTAGAACCAACAGGGAGCGGCTACACCTTC. Its protein is CASSLEPTGSGYTF. The V gene is TRBV7-2, the J gene TRBJ1-2; maybe TRBD1 (6 bases). CDR1 and CDR2 from the germline V gene are SGHTA and FQGNSA. The CDR3 runs 14 residues. Trimming shortened V by 1 base and J by 8 bases, and 14 bases separated the two germline ends.

The genes are TRBV11-3 and TRBJ2-1, with a possible D match to TRBD1 (6 bases). This CDR3 spans 15 amino acids. The V end was cut by 3 bases, the J end by 4 bases, with 13 bases between. CDR1 SGHNT and CDR2 YENEEA come from the germline V gene. The CDR3 nucleotides are TGTGCCAGCAGCTTTTCCCAGGGGCCTTACAATGAGCAGTTCTTC. Encoded protein: CASSFSQGPYNEQFF.

The chain joins TRBV12-5 to TRBJ1-2; D is uncertain. Germline V lookup: CDR1 LGHNT, CDR2 FRNRAP. V was clipped by 3 bases and J by 3 bases, with 11 bases between them. This CDR3 spans 14 amino acids. CDR3 nucleotide sequence: TGTGCTAGTGGTTTATGGGGATTTCACTATGGCTACACCTTC. It translates to CASGLWGFHYGYTF.

The CDR3 nucleotides read TGTGCCAGCAGCAAAGATCGGGACAGGGACTATTCACCCCTCCACTTT. Translating gives CASSKDRDRDYSPLHF. The rearrangement links TRBV21-1 to TRBJ1-6; the table's TRBD1 call for D was not verified on the DNA. TRBV21-1 is reported as a pseudogene. CDR3 length equals 16 residues.

The table lists this clone with a count of one. V is TRBV18 and J is TRBJ1-2; no clear D gene. There are 14 residues in the CDR3. V was trimmed by 5 bases and J by 3 bases, leaving 13 bases between them. Germline V gene lookup returns CDR1 KGHSH and CDR2 LQKENI. The CDR3 DNA sequence: TGTGCCAGCTCAGGGGAGGTCTCCCACTATGGCTACACCTTC. Its protein is CASSGEVSHYGYTF.

The gene calls are TRBV18 and TRBJ1-3, with D possibly being TRBD1 (6 bases). Trimming cost V 3 bases and J 1 base, with 7 bases left between them. Germline V CDR1 and CDR2: KGHSH, LQKENI. The length of the CDR3 is 14 residues. The CDR3 DNA is TGTGCCAGCTCACCCGGGACATCTGGAAACACCATATATTTT. Protein sequence: CASSPGTSGNTIYF.

The chain combines TRBV19 with TRBJ1-2, with 10 bases fitting TRBD1. The CDR3 has 17 residues. V lost 5 bases to trimming and J lost 4 bases; unmatched junction nucleotides: 13. Germline V gene sequence: CDR1 LNHDA, CDR2 SQIVND (reference sequence). The CDR3 sequence is CASSPPGQGTVSYGYTF. The CDR3 bases are TGTGCCAGTAGTCCCCCGGGACAGGGGACAGTCAGCTATGGCTACACCTTC.

The chain combines TRBV4-3 with TRBJ1-5; 8 nucleotides match TRBD1. From germline, CDR1 is LGHNA and CDR2 YSLEER. V lost 4 bases, J lost 6 bases, and 8 bases stayed unmatched. This CDR3 spans 15 amino acids. CDR3 sequence reads: CASSPWTGYAQPQHF. The CDR3 nucleotides read TGCGCCAGCAGCCCGTGGACAGGGTACGCTCAGCCCCAGCATTTT.

The chain links TRBV10-3 to TRBJ1-2, with no clear D. This CDR3 is 13 amino acids long. The V end was cut by 6 bases, the J end by 8 bases, with 16 bases between. Germline CDR1 ENHRY, CDR2 SYGVKD. CDR3 in amino acids: CAIRDRVVGGYTF. DNA of the CDR3: TGTGCCATCAGGGATCGGGTGGTGGGAGGCTACACCTTC.

Written as DNA, the CDR3 is TGTGCCATCAGTGAGTCGATGCGTTCGGAGACCCAGTACTTC. This codes for CAISESMRSETQYF. This chain uses TRBV10-3 with TRBJ2-5; D unclear. CDR1 and CDR2 (germline): ENHRY, SYGVKD. The CDR3 covers 14 residues. Trimming pared 0 bases from V and 5 bases from J, leaving 10 bases between.

The table lists this clone with a count of one. The chain is built from TRBV5-6 and TRBJ2-7; D is unclear. The ends were cut back, 4 bases at V and 7 bases at J, with 9 bases in the middle. Germline CDR1 is SGHDT and CDR2 is YYEEEE. This CDR3 spans 11 amino acids. As DNA, the CDR3 is TGTGCCAGCAGCCTGGTTGGGGAGCAGTACTTC. It specifies CASSLVGEQYF. Complete variable domain (other parts from reference TRBV5-6 and TRBJ2-7): DAGVTQSPTHLIKTRGQQVTLRCSPKSGHDTVSWYQQALGQGPQFIFQYYEEEERQRGNFPDRFSGHQFPNYSSELNVNALLLGDSALYLCASSLVGEQYFGPGTRLTVT.

This chain links TRBV24-1 with TRBJ1-3; 7 nucleotides agree with TRBD1. Germline V gives CDR1 KGHDR, CDR2 SFDVKD. Trimming removed 7 bases from V and 4 bases from J; junction bases left unmatched: 3. CDR3 length: 13 residues. The CDR3, as DNA: TGTGCCACCAGGACAGGGAAAGGAAACACCATATATTTT. It encodes CATRTGKGNTIYF.

The V gene is TRBV3-1 (or the pseudogene TRBV3-2), the J gene TRBJ2-7; D not resolved. The V end was cut by 0 bases, the J end by 6 bases, with 9 bases between. Germline lookup yields CDR1 LGHDT and CDR2 YNNKEL (reference sequence). This CDR3 spans 13 amino acids. The CDR3: CASSQDHFLEQYF. The CDR3 region has the DNA TGTGCCAGCAGCCAAGATCACTTCCTCGAGCAGTACTTC.

V usage is TRBV28 and J usage is TRBJ2-3; D remains ambiguous. This CDR3 comprises 16 residues. Trimming cost V 4 bases and J 2 bases, with 16 bases left between them. Germline lookup yields CDR1 MDHEN and CDR2 SYDVKM. Here the CDR3 DNA reads TGTGCCAGCAGTTGGAATAGGTTTCCAATCACAGATACGCAGTATTTT. Protein sequence: CASSWNRFPITDTQYF.

This rearrangement joins TRBV12-3 or TRBV12-4 to TRBJ2-7; D is unclear. The CDR3 is 12 amino acids. Trimming stripped 3 bases from V and 3 bases from J, with 6 bases between. In DNA, the CDR3 is TGTGCCAGCAGTTTGGTATACTACGAGCAGTACTTC. It encodes CASSLVYYEQYF.

This chain joins TRBV3-1 (or the pseudogene TRBV3-2) and TRBJ1-3, with 7 positions matching TRBD1. Germline V CDR1 and CDR2: LGHDT, YNNKEL (reference sequence). The junction had 3 bases not matched to a gene; V was cut back by 4 bases and J by 0 bases. This CDR3 has 15 amino acids. The CDR3 coding sequence is TGTGCCAGCAGCCCCGGGACAGACTCTGGAAACACCATATATTTT. Its translation is CASSPGTDSGNTIYF.

This clone was detected only once. The chain couples TRBV13 to TRBJ1-4, with D possibly matching TRBD1 (5 bases). The CDR3 has 15 amino acids. The V end was cut by 5 bases, the J end by 7 bases, with 17 bases between. Germline lookup yields CDR1 PRHDT and CDR2 FYEKMQ (reference sequence). The CDR3 DNA reads TGTGCCAGCAGCCTGCGGACCAGTCAGGGTGAAAAACTGTTTTTT. This encodes CASSLRTSQGEKLFF.

This clone was counted only a few times. V and J are TRBV4-3 and TRBJ1-3, with 7 bases matching TRBD1. V trimming: 2 bases; J trimming: 4 bases; junction bases outside the gene matches: 2. The CDR3 runs 14 residues. The germline gives CDR1 LGHNA, CDR2 YSLEER. The DNA for the CDR3 is TGCGCCAGCAGCCAACCGGGACAGGGAAACACCATATATTTT. Protein product: CASSQPGQGNTIYF.

The chain joins TRBV15 to TRBJ1-1; D gene unclear. From germline, CDR1 is LNHNV and CDR2 YYDKDF (reference sequence). The CDR3 spans 14 residues. Trimming left V 0 bases short and J 1 base short, with 6 bases between. The CDR3, as DNA: TGTGCCACCAGCAGAGACAGGTCGAACACTGAAGCTTTCTTT. Translated, it gives CATSRDRSNTEAFF.

The chain is built from TRBV30 and TRBJ1-5, with a weak D call TRBD1 (6 bases). Trimming cost V 1 base and J 0 bases, with 10 bases left between them. This CDR3 is 15 amino acids long. Germline CDR1 GTSNPN, CDR2 SVGIG (reference sequence). The CDR3 DNA follows: TGTGCCTGGAGTGGACAGGCCTATAGCAATCAGCCCCAGCATTTT. Translating it yields CAWSGQAYSNQPQHF.

The chain carries TRBV9 and TRBJ2-2; D is perhaps TRBD1 (5 bases). V dropped 3 bases and J dropped 3 bases, with 6 bases sitting between them. The CDR3 contains 13 residues. Germline CDR1 is SGDLS and CDR2 is YYNGEE. The CDR3 sequence is CASSGGYTGELFF. The CDR3 nucleotides are TGTGCCAGCAGCGGGGGCTACACCGGGGAGCTGTTTTTT.

V is TRBV19 and J is TRBJ1-2, with unresolved D. This CDR3 is built from 12 residues. V was pared by 9 bases and J by 4 bases, with 12 bases between. The germline V gene encodes CDR1 LNHDA and CDR2 SQIVND (reference sequence). CDR3 protein: CASSQDFYGYTF. CDR3 DNA sequence: TGTGCCAGCTCGCAGGATTTCTATGGCTACACCTTC.

This sequence joins TRBV6-1 and TRBJ2-5; TRBD2 is a possible D gene (7 bases). The V gene's germline CDR1 is MNHNS and CDR2 SASEGT. Trimming removed 2 bases from V and 2 bases from J, with 12 bases in between. This CDR3 is 15 amino acids long. DNA for the CDR3: TGTGCCAGCAGTGAAATAGGGGGGGCACAAGAGACCCAGTACTTC. This translates into CASSEIGGAQETQYF.